The present TCR beta chain was sequenced within a study of blood T cell repertoires in COVID-19. Study at large: From T cells, B-cell-depleted T cells, or PBMCs came the material, which was cDNA or gDNA.

The table came from immunoSEQ multiplex PCR; TCRdb's copy has only in-frame clones and leaves some out. The repertoire holds under 250,000 clones, about 86% seen once, with roughly 9.4% in the top ten. Trimming took 3 bases from V and 8 from J, leaving 13 bases between them. The CDR3 runs 13 residues. The chain carries TRBV12-3 or TRBV12-4 and TRBJ1-1; no clear D. Sequencing input: peripheral blood. The receptor was isolated from a man aged 35 to 55 with active or convalescent COVID-19. This chain's CDR3 is CASSLEGSPEAFF. The CDR3 DNA reads as TGTGCCAGCAGTTTGGAGGGATCCCCCGAAGCTTTCTTT.